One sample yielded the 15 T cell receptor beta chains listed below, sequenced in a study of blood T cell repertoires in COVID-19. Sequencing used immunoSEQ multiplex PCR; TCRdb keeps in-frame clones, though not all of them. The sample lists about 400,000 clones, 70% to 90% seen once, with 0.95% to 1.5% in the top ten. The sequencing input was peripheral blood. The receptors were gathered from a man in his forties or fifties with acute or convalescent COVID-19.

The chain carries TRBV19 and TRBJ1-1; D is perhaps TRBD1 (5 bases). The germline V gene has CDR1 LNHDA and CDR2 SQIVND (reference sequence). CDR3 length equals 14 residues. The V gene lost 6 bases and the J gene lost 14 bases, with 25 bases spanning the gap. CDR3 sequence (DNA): TGTGCCAGTAGCAACGTATGGGGCAGGAACCCCAACTTCTTT. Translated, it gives CASSNVWGRNPNFF.

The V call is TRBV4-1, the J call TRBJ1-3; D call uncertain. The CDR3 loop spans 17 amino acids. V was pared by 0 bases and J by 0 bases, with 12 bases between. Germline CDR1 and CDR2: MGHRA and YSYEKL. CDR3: CASSQEAGSSSGNTIYF. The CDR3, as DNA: TGCGCCAGCAGCCAAGAGGCGGGCTCGAGCTCTGGAAACACCATATATTTT.

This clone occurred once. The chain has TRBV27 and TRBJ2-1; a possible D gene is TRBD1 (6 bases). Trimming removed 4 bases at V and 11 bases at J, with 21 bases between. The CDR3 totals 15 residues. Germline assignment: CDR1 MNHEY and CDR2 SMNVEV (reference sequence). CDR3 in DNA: TGTGCCAGCAGTTCCTCGAGGGGACAAGCCCCCCAGCAGTTCTTC. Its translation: CASSSSRGQAPQQFF.

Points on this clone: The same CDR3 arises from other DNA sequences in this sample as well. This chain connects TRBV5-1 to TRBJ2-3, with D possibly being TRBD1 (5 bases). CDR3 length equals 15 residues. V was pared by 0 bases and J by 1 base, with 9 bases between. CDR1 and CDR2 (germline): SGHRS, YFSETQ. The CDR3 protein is CASSLGQGGTDTQYF. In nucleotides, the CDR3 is TGCGCCAGCAGCTTGGGGCAGGGTGGCACAGATACGCAGTATTTT.

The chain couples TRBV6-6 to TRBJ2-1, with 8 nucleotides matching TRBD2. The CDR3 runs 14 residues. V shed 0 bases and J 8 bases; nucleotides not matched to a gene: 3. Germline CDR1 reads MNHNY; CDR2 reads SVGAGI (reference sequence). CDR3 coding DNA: TGTGCCAGCAGTTACTCGAAGACTAGCGATGAGCAGTTCTTC. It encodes CASSYSKTSDEQFF.

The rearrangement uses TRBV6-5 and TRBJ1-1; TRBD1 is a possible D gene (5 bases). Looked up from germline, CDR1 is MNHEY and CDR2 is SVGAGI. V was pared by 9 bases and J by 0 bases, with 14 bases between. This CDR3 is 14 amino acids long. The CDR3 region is CASDRGFMNTEAFF. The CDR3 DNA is TGTGCCAGTGATCGGGGGTTTATGAACACTGAAGCTTTCTTT.

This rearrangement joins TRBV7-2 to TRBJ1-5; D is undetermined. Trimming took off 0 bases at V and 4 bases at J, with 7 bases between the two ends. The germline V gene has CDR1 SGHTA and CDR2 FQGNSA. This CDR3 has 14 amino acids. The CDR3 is CASSLAQYNQPQHF. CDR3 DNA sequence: TGTGCCAGCAGCTTAGCACAGTATAATCAGCCCCAGCATTTT.

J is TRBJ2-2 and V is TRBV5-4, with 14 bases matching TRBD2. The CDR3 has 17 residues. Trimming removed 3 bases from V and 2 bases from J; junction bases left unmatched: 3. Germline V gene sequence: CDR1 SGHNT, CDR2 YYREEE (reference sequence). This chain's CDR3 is CASSWGTSGGNTGELFF. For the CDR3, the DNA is TGTGCCAGCAGCTGGGGGACTAGCGGGGGAAACACCGGGGAGCTGTTTTTT.

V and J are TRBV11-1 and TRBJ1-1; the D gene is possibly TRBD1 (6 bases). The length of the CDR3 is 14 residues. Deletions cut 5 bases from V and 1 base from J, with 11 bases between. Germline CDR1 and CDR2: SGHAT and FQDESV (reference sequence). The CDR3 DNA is TGTGCCAGCAGCGCCAGGGGTAGGAACACTGAAGCTTTCTTT. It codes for CASSARGRNTEAFF.

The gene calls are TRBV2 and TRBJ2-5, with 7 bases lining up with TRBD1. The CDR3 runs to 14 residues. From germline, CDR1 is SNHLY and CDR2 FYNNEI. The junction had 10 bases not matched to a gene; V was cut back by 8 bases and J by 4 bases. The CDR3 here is CASRDRQGGETQYF. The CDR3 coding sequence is TGTGCCAGCCGGGACAGACAAGGAGGAGAGACCCAGTACTTC.

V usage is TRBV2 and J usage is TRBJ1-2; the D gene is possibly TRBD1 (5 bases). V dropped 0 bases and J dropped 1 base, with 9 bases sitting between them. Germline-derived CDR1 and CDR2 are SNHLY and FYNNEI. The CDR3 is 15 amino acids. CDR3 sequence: CASSEATGRNYGYTF. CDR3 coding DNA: TGTGCCAGCAGTGAAGCAACAGGTCGTAACTATGGCTACACCTTC.

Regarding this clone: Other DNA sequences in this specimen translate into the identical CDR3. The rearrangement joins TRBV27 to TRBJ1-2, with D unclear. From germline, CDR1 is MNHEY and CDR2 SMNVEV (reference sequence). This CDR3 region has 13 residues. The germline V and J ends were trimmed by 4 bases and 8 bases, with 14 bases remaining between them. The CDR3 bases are TGTGCCAGCAGTTCAGGACTCTCGTACGGCTACACCTTC. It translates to CASSSGLSYGYTF.

The DNA of the CDR3 is TGTGCCAGCAGTCCTGGGACAGGGTATAGCAATCAGCCCCAGCATTTT. Protein product: CASSPGTGYSNQPQHF. J is TRBJ1-5 and V is TRBV27; 9 bases align to TRBD1. The CDR3 consists of 16 residues. V lost 5 bases to trimming and J lost 0 bases; unmatched junction nucleotides: 5. Germline V CDR1 and CDR2: MNHEY, SMNVEV (reference sequence).

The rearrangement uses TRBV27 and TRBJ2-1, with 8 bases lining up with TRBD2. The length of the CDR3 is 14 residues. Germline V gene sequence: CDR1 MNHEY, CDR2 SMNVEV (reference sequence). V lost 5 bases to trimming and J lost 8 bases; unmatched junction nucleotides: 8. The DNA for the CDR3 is TGTGCCAGCAGTCCGGGGGCCGGGAGGGATGAGCAGTTCTTC. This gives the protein CASSPGAGRDEQFF.

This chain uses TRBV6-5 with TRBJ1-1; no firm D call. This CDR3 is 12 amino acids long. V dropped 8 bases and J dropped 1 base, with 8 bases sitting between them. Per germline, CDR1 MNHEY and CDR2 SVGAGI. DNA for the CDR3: TGTGCCAGCTCCCGGGAGAACACTGAAGCTTTCTTT. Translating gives CASSRENTEAFF.